Listed here are 2 T cell receptor beta chains from one sample, sequenced in a study of human T cells and chemical hapten exposure. Described time point: pre-sensitization, week 0. Treatment defined: therapeutic diphenylcyclopropenone sensitization with weekly scalp DPC. TCRdb recomputed calls from the RACE reads with MiXCR, one row per CDR3 protein. Here the sample spans some 250,000 distinct CDR3 sequences, around 7.3% being singletons. Sequences were derived from whole blood, sampled in connection with sensitization to the hapten diphenylcyclopropenone (DPC). The receptors were sampled from a man in his late teens or twenties with alopecia areata. Some clones in this sample may be carry-over from other donors' samples.

Many counts were recorded for this clonotype. The J gene is TRBJ2-1, the V gene TRBV11-2, with unresolved D. Germline V gene lookup returns CDR1 SGHAT and CDR2 FQNNGV. CDR3 length equals 15 residues. The V and J ends lost 2 bases and 2 bases respectively, with 10 bases between them. In nucleotides, the CDR3 is TGTGCCAGCAGCTTATCTCGGCAGGCCTACAATGAGCAGTTCTTC. Its protein is CASSLSRQAYNEQFF.

The sample holds many counts of this clonotype. The chain is built from TRBV25-1 and TRBJ1-3, with D unclear. CDR3 size: 12 residues. V was trimmed by 4 bases and J by 7 bases, leaving 8 bases between them. Germline-derived CDR1 and CDR2 are MGHDK and SYGVNS. The CDR3 reads CASSGRGNTIYF. CDR3 nucleotides: TGTGCCAGCAGTGGCCGAGGGAACACCATATATTTT. Complete variable domain (other parts from reference TRBV25-1 and TRBJ1-3): EADIYQTPRYLVIGTGKKITLECSQTMGHDKMYWYQQDPGMELHLIHYSYGVNSTEKGDLSSESTVSRIRTEHFPLTLESARPSHTSQYLCASSGRGNTIYFGEGSWLTVV.